Below, 24 T cell receptor beta chains from the same sample are listed, as sequenced in a study of beta chain features in type 1 diabetes. Findings and caveats of the study: Across all four CD4+ subsets, people with type 1 diabetes showed modestly shorter TCRB CDR3s.

The investigators reverse transcribed all of the isolated RNA, so they sequenced expressed TCRB transcripts. Sequencing was performed with immunoSEQ multiplex PCR; in TCRdb, only in-frame clones are kept and a portion is missing. The repertoire holds under 850,000 clones, with roughly 13% as singletons. These receptors' targets are unknown. The specimen was naive CD4+ T cells from blood. All receptors come from a man younger than 30 with type 1 diabetes.

This clone has just a few counts. This rearrangement joins TRBV27 to TRBJ2-1; D possibly matches TRBD1 or TRBD2 (6 bases each). Trimming removed 6 bases at V and 5 bases at J, with 20 bases between. Germline V lookup: CDR1 MNHEY, CDR2 SMNVEV (reference sequence). The CDR3 runs to 16 residues. The chain's CDR3 is CASSGPGADLNNEQFF. The CDR3 bases are TGTGCCAGCAGCGGGCCGGGGGCAGATTTGAACAATGAGCAGTTCTTC.

This clone was observed a handful of times. The chain uses TRBV2 and TRBJ2-1; 9 bases fit TRBD1. The CDR3 spans 15 residues. The germline V gene encodes CDR1 SNHLY and CDR2 FYNNEI. V was pared by 5 bases and J by 1 base, with 3 bases of the junction left unmatched. CDR3: CASSPGTGSYNEQFF. The CDR3 nucleotides are TGTGCCAGCAGTCCCGGGACAGGGTCCTACAATGAGCAGTTCTTC. The variable domain in full, with the rest retrieved from reference TRBV2 and TRBJ2-1, is EPEVTQTPSHQVTQMGQEVILRCVPISNHLYFYWYRQILGQKVEFLVSFYNNEISEKSEIFDDQFSVERPDGSNFTLKIRSTKLEDSAMYFCASSPGTGSYNEQFFGPGTRLTVL.

In its sample, this clone was seen a few times. This chain uses TRBV11-2 with TRBJ2-5; TRBD1 aligns across 7 bases. Germline CDR1 and CDR2: SGHAT and FQNNGV. Losses at the gene ends were 6 bases for V and 5 bases for J; bases not matched to a gene: 12. CDR3 size: 15 residues. CDR3 sequence: CASRQGTDLRETQYF. The CDR3 DNA follows: TGTGCCAGCAGGCAAGGGACAGACCTCCGGGAGACCCAGTACTTC.

This clone was counted only a few times. V and J are TRBV30 and TRBJ2-5, with 8 bases fitting TRBD1. The trim removed 0 bases at V and 5 bases at J, leaving 11 bases unmatched. In germline, CDR1 is GTSNPN, CDR2 SVGIG (reference sequence). This CDR3 has 16 amino acids. The CDR3 protein is CAWSVGGQVIRETQYF. CDR3 bases: TGTGCCTGGAGTGTAGGGGGACAGGTGATCCGGGAGACCCAGTACTTC.

This rearrangement joins TRBV19 to TRBJ2-1; D remains unclear. The V gene lost 3 bases and the J gene lost 15 bases, with 15 bases spanning the gap. Germline V gene data show CDR1 as LNHDA and CDR2 as SQIVND (reference sequence). The CDR3 is made up of 12 amino acids. The CDR3 spells CASSIPPTGTFF. The CDR3 region has the DNA TGTGCCAGTAGTATCCCCCCCACGGGCACGTTCTTC. Full variable domain (remainder filled in from reference TRBV19 and TRBJ2-1): DGGITQSPKYLFRKEGQNVTLSCEQNLNHDAMYWYRQDPGQGLRLIYYSQIVNDFQKGDIAEGYSVSREKKESFPLTVTSAQKNPTAFYLCASSIPPTGTFFGPGTRLTVL.

This clone was detected only a few times. The chain is built from TRBV7-9 and TRBJ2-1, with D possibly being TRBD2 (6 bases). This CDR3 is built from 15 residues. The germline V gene has CDR1 SEHNR and CDR2 FQNEAQ (reference sequence). Trimming cost V 1 base and J 5 bases, with 12 bases left between them. DNA for the CDR3: TGTGCCAGCAGCTTAGACGGGGGATACCACAATGAGCAGTTCTTC. Amino acid sequence: CASSLDGGYHNEQFF.

This clone was counted only a few times. V gene TRBV6-5 combines with J gene TRBJ2-4; D is uncertain. The CDR3 totals 15 residues. CDR1 and CDR2 (germline): MNHEY, SVGAGI. V was trimmed by 0 bases and J by 6 bases, leaving 12 bases between them. CDR3 region: CASSYSRRMGNIQYF. In DNA, the CDR3 is TGTGCCAGCAGTTACTCAAGAAGAATGGGAAACATTCAGTACTTC.

Comments on this clone: Compared with germline, one end of the junction differs, possibly owing to a read error. The chain uses TRBV7-8 and TRBJ1-6; tentative D call: TRBD1 (6 bases). This CDR3 spans 15 amino acids. CDR1 is SGHVS, CDR2 FQNEAQ, per germline. The chain's CDR3 is CASSIAWTANSPLHF. The DNA for the CDR3 is TGTGCCAGCAGCATAGCGTGGACAGCTAATTCACCCCTCCACTTT.

The sample holds a few counts of this clone. The chain uses TRBV5-1 and TRBJ2-5; no definite D call. V lost 0 bases to trimming and J lost 5 bases, with 14 bases between them. Germline CDR1 reads SGHRS; CDR2 reads YFSETQ. CDR3 length: 15 amino acids. The CDR3 DNA is TGCGCCAGCAGCTTGGAGGCATACCGACGGGAGACCCAGTACTTC. Translation gives CASSLEAYRRETQYF.

V is TRBV2 and J is TRBJ1-2, with D maybe TRBD1 (5 bases). V was trimmed by 2 bases and J by 7 bases, leaving 17 bases between them. Germline loops: CDR1 SNHLY, CDR2 FYNNEI. This CDR3 contains 15 residues. The CDR3 DNA reads TGTGCCAGCAGTGAACAAGGCCCGGACACGGGTGGCTACACCTTC. Protein: CASSEQGPDTGGYTF.

A word on this clone: This CDR3 is also generated by other DNA sequences in the sample. The chain recombines TRBV19 with TRBJ1-4; 9 nucleotides match TRBD1. CDR1 is LNHDA, CDR2 SQIVND, per germline (reference sequence). There are 14 residues in the CDR3. J gave up 8 bases and V 6 bases, and 7 bases lay outside the gene matches. The CDR3 loop is CASSPGQGEEKLFF. CDR3 DNA sequence: TGTGCCAGTAGCCCGGGACAGGGAGAAGAAAAACTGTTTTTT.

This clone was counted between two and nine times. The chain links TRBV2 to TRBJ2-1, with D uncertain. CDR1 is SNHLY, CDR2 FYNNEI, per germline. V shed 0 bases and J shed 6 bases, with 9 bases lying between them. The CDR3 is 14 amino acids. The CDR3 nucleotides read TGTGCCAGCAGTGAAGCGAACAGTCCCAATGAGCAGTTCTTC. It is translated as CASSEANSPNEQFF.

This clone was recorded a few times. The V gene is TRBV25-1, the J gene TRBJ1-1; the D gene is possibly TRBD1 (5 bases). The CDR3 has 15 amino acids. CDR1 MGHDK and CDR2 SYGVNS come from the germline V gene. Trimming shortened V by 6 bases and J by 0 bases, and 14 bases separated the two germline ends. DNA for the CDR3: TGTGCCAGCAGCGACTCGTTGGGGGTGAACACTGAAGCTTTCTTT. This sequence encodes CASSDSLGVNTEAFF.

This rearrangement joins TRBV28 to TRBJ2-2; the D gene is possibly TRBD1 (6 bases). Trimming pared 7 bases from V and 8 bases from J, leaving 17 bases between. Germline CDR1 and CDR2: MDHEN and SYDVKM. This CDR3 has 14 amino acids. Here the CDR3 DNA reads TGTGCCAGCATCCCTCGGGACACATGGGGGGAGCTGTTTTTT. As protein: CASIPRDTWGELFF.

This clone was detected a few times. V is TRBV4-1 and J is TRBJ1-5; D uncertain. CDR1 is MGHRA and CDR2 is YSYEKL in the germline V gene. The length of the CDR3 is 15 residues. The V end was cut by 1 base, the J end by 7 bases, with 14 bases between. CDR3 sequence: CASSQGSGPEQPQHF. Written as DNA, the CDR3 is TGCGCCAGCAGCCAAGGTTCCGGGCCTGAACAGCCCCAGCATTTT.

This chain links TRBV30 with TRBJ2-3; TRBD2 matches 11 bases. V dropped 8 bases and J dropped 6; count of bases not matched to a gene: 7. This CDR3 spans 13 amino acids. CDR1 and CDR2 (germline): GTSNPN, SVGIG (reference sequence). CDR3 bases: TGTGCCATGACTAGCGGGGTGTCGGATACGCAGTATTTT. This gives the protein CAMTSGVSDTQYF. The full variable domain, with the rest looked up from reference TRBV30 and TRBJ2-3, is SQTIHQWPATLVQPVGSPLSLECTVEGTSNPNLYWYRQAAGRGLQLLFYSVGIGQISSEVPQNLSASRPQDRQFILSSKKLLLSDSGFYLCAMTSGVSDTQYFGPGTRLTVL.

CDR3 loop: CAWIGLNSPLHF. For the CDR3, the DNA is TGTGCCTGGATTGGATTGAATTCACCCCTCCACTTT. The V gene is TRBV30, the J gene TRBJ1-6; D unresolved. CDR1 and CDR2 (germline): GTSNPN, SVGIG (reference sequence). V was clipped by 4 bases and J by 7 bases, with 8 bases between them. The CDR3 extends over 12 amino acids.

The chain employs TRBV7-9 and TRBJ2-3; no clear D. CDR1 is SEHNR and CDR2 is FQNEAQ in the germline V gene (reference sequence). V dropped 7 bases and J dropped 1 base, with 15 bases sitting between them. The length of the CDR3 is 15 residues. The CDR3 bases are TGTGCCAGCACCTTGAGCAATTCGGGCACAGATACGCAGTATTTT. This translates into CASTLSNSGTDTQYF.

The rearrangement uses TRBV15 and TRBJ1-3; D is unresolved. The CDR3 runs to 15 residues. Trimming removed 2 bases at V and 0 bases at J, with 8 bases between. From germline, CDR1 is LNHNV and CDR2 YYDKDF (reference sequence). In DNA, the CDR3 is TGTGCCACCAGCAGAACAGTTGGCTCTGGAAACACCATATATTTT. Amino acids: CATSRTVGSGNTIYF.

The sample holds a few counts of this clone. The rearrangement uses TRBV27 and TRBJ2-2; D gene uncertain. CDR1 and CDR2 (germline): MNHEY, SMNVEV (reference sequence). The CDR3 runs 12 residues. Trimming pared 6 bases from V and 1 base from J, leaving 3 bases between. The CDR3 region is CASRQNTGELFF. Written as DNA, the CDR3 is TGTGCCAGCAGACAGAACACCGGGGAGCTGTTTTTT.

The CDR3 loop reads CASSQGLASAPSVEKLFF. DNA of the CDR3: TGCGCCAGCAGCCAAGGTCTAGCATCGGCGCCTTCGGTTGAAAAACTGTTTTTT. This chain connects TRBV4-1 to TRBJ1-4; D ambiguous. This CDR3 is 18 amino acids long. V was pared by 1 base and J by 7 bases, with 22 bases between. Germline lookup yields CDR1 MGHRA and CDR2 YSYEKL.

The chain combines TRBV10-3 with TRBJ2-3; D perhaps matches TRBD2 (6 bases). Germline V gives CDR1 ENHRY, CDR2 SYGVKD. V lost 4 bases to trimming and J lost 0 bases, with 8 bases between them. The CDR3 runs 14 residues. CDR3 protein: CAISGGVSTDTQYF. Written as DNA, the CDR3 is TGTGCCATCAGTGGCGGGGTTAGCACAGATACGCAGTATTTT.

The V call is TRBV9, the J call TRBJ2-7; 7 bases line up with TRBD2. Trimming took 3 bases from V and 7 from J; bases not matched to a gene: 13. The CDR3 runs to 15 residues. CDR1 and CDR2 (germline): SGDLS, YYNGEE. In nucleotides, the CDR3 is TGTGCCAGCAGCGGCCGGGACTACCTTACGAGTGAGCAGTACTTC. As protein: CASSGRDYLTSEQYF.

The chain couples TRBV5-1 to TRBJ2-6, with D uncertain. This CDR3 contains 16 residues. V lost 0 bases to trimming and J lost 1 base, with 8 bases between them. CDR1 is SGHRS, CDR2 YFSETQ, per germline. The CDR3 region is CASSLGPESGANVLTF. As DNA, the CDR3 is TGCGCCAGCAGCTTGGGGCCAGAGTCTGGGGCCAACGTCCTGACTTTC. Full variable domain (outside the CDR3, taken from reference TRBV5-1 and TRBJ2-6): KAGVTQTPRYLIKTRGQQVTLSCSPISGHRSVSWYQQTPGQGLQFLFEYFSETQRNKGNFPGRFSGRQFSNSRSEMNVSTLELGDSALYLCASSLGPESGANVLTFGAGSRLTVL.